This T cell receptor beta chain appears in the sequencing data of a study of blood T cells in healthy people across ages. V was trimmed by 0 bases and J by 0 bases, leaving 12 bases between them. CDR1 is DFQATT and CDR2 is SNEGSKA in the germline V gene (reference sequence). This CDR3 has 15 residues. Sample-barcoded 5' priming and a J-beta primer mix drove a second PCR of roughly 7 to 11 cycles. Each sample provided no less than 3 million CDR3-containing paired-end reads. TCRdb reprocessed the 5' RACE reads via MiXCR and lists one record per CDR3 protein. In the table there are 800,000 to 950,000 distinct CDR3 sequences, 48% of which are singletons.

V is TRBV20-1 and J is TRBJ2-7, with TRBD2 as a possible D gene (5 bases). The clonotype comes from a man aged 30-40 years in good health. Sequenced input: blood. CDR3 sequence (DNA): TGCAGTGCTAGAGACGCGCGGGCGCCCTCCTACGAGCAGTACTTC. Its protein is CSARDARAPSYEQYF.